Listed here are 6 T cell receptor beta chains from one sample, sequenced in a study of control samples from healthy donors and cancer patients. The repertoire was sequenced with immunoSEQ multiplex PCR; TCRdb's copy has only in-frame clones and lacks some. The sample carries 150,000 or so clones, around 94% recorded once. Material for sequencing was blood. These receptors were obtained from a man in his forties or fifties in good health.

The chain is built from TRBV19 and TRBJ2-2; TRBD1 matches 9 bases. Germline trimming cut 9 bases from V and 3 bases from J; bases unmatched to any gene: 5. This CDR3 has 14 residues. Germline V gives CDR1 LNHDA, CDR2 SQIVND (reference sequence). The CDR3 sequence: CASDRGAYTGELFF. CDR3 bases: TGTGCCAGCGACAGGGGGGCGTACACCGGGGAGCTGTTTTTT.

The chain couples TRBV19 to TRBJ1-6; D not resolved. The V gene's germline CDR1 is LNHDA and CDR2 SQIVND (reference sequence). This CDR3 comprises 13 residues. V was trimmed by 7 bases and J by 6 bases, leaving 10 bases between them. The CDR3 nucleotides are TGTGCCAGTACCCCTACCTCTAATTCACCCCTCCACTTT. The encoded protein is CASTPTSNSPLHF.

This chain links TRBV5-1 with TRBJ2-7; a possible D gene is TRBD1 (6 bases). The CDR3 consists of 12 residues. The germline V gene encodes CDR1 SGHRS and CDR2 YFSETQ. Trimming removed 3 bases at V and 7 bases at J, with 11 bases between. The CDR3 loop reads CASSSDSQEQYF. DNA for the CDR3: TGCGCCAGCAGCTCGGACAGCCAGGAGCAGTACTTC.

The V call is TRBV12-5, the J call TRBJ1-6; D is unclear. The CDR3 is 17 residues long. Trimming stripped 1 base from V and 0 bases from J, with 10 bases between. Germline CDR1 and CDR2: LGHNT and FRNRAP. The CDR3 is CASGLDAGSSYNSPLHF. The DNA of the CDR3 is TGTGCTAGTGGTTTGGACGCGGGAAGCTCCTATAATTCACCCCTCCACTTT.

This chain links TRBV19 with TRBJ1-3; D is uncertain. Trimming removed 8 bases from V and 3 bases from J, with 14 bases in between. Germline CDR1 reads LNHDA; CDR2 reads SQIVND (reference sequence). The CDR3 loop spans 14 amino acids. The CDR3 loop reads CASEYGSDGNTIYF. CDR3 DNA: TGTGCCAGTGAGTATGGATCTGATGGAAACACCATATATTTT.

The genes are TRBV7-2 and TRBJ2-6, with TRBD1 identical over 8 bases. Germline assignment: CDR1 SGHTA and CDR2 FQGNSA. This CDR3 is 17 amino acids long. V lost 1 base and J lost 0; bases outside the gene matches: 2. This CDR3 reads CASSLGGQVSGANVLTF. CDR3 DNA: TGTGCCAGCAGCTTAGGGGGACAGGTCTCTGGGGCCAACGTCCTGACTTTC.